The text below deals with one T cell receptor beta chain. Its antigen is as yet unknown. A read error may produce the germline difference seen at one junction end. The source of the sample is a study of blood T cells in healthy people across ages. The use of a sample-barcoded 5' primer and a J-beta primer mix characterized a second PCR of roughly 7 to 11 cycles. TCRdb itself ran the 5' RACE reads through MiXCR, one entry per CDR3 protein. The sample holds 700,000 or so distinct CDR3 sequences, around 41% seen once. Findings and limits, study-wide: Without sorted subsets, naive and antigen-experienced compartments could not be conclusively compared.

Germline V gene sequence: CDR1 MNHEY, CDR2 SMNVEV (reference sequence). This CDR3 comprises 15 residues. The V gene is TRBV27, the J gene TRBJ2-2, with D possibly being TRBD2 (6 bases). The sequencing sample was made of blood. The receptor was isolated from a man older than 75 in good health. This CDR3 reads CAGSSAGRGTGELFF. The CDR3 DNA sequence: TGTGCCGGCAGTTCCGCCGGGCGGGGCACCGGGGAGCTGTTTTTT.